Listed below are T cell receptor beta chains from one sample, sequenced in a study of CD8+CD57+ T cells in acquired aplastic anemia. TCRdb ran MiXCR on the reads and lists one entry per CDR3 protein. The sample holds about 120,000 distinct CDR3 sequences, 55% to 70% seen once. The material sequenced was sorted CD4+, CD8+, or CD8+CD57+ T cells (not recorded which) from PBMCs. These receptors were obtained from a human donor with aplastic anemia. CDR3s leave out the opening cysteine and the closing phenylalanine or tryptophan. A D gene is named only where the DNA matches it firmly. Size values are once, few and many counts, or a class for expanded clones, and some rows have none.

>.|TRBJ2-5|TRBD1|TRBV6-1
ASSPGTGVETQY
>.|TRBJ2-3|.|TRBV7-8
ASLPRGTDTQY
>.|TRBJ2-1|.|TRBV19
ASSITDYNEQF
>.|TRBJ2-1|.|TRBV27
ASSPNMGYPGLEQF
>many|TRBJ2-4|TRBD1|TRBV11-2
ASSRDRGQNIQY
>many|TRBJ2-1|.|TRBV7-9
ASSLTHFGVGYNEQF
>many|TRBJ1-1|.|TRBV13
ASMSAEGDTEAF
>once|TRBJ1-6|.|TRBV11-2
ASSSIPSGRGNSPLH
>.|TRBJ1-3|.|TRBV20-1
SARDGSSGNTIY
>.|TRBJ2-1|.|TRBV5-6
ASSLAGNYGDEQF
>few|TRBJ2-7|TRBD1|TRBV29-1
SVVDRGSSYEQY
>.|TRBJ2-7|.|TRBV7-6
ASSAGLTYEQY
>.|TRBJ2-3|.|TRBV29-1
SVDRGTDTQY
>.|TRBJ1-2|.|TRBV10-1
ASSESTSYGYT
>.|TRBJ1-2|TRBD1|TRBV29-1
SVPGTGVGYT
>.|TRBJ2-7|TRBD2|TRBV19
ASGEGREREQY
>few|TRBJ2-7|.|TRBV7-9
ASSLIGGVYEQY
>.|TRBJ1-1|.|TRBV25-1
ASSEGWGLNTEAF
>many|TRBJ2-2|TRBD2|TRBV29-1
SVEVVAGGSTGELF
>.|TRBJ2-7|.|TRBV12-3/TRBV12-4
ASSYSHEQY
>many|TRBJ2-1|.|TRBV10-3
AISARDGTYNEQF
>.|TRBJ2-3|.|TRBV10-1
ASSEGYEWRGRTDTQY
>.|TRBJ2-7|.|TRBV15
ATTRDRKAYEQY
>.|TRBJ1-1|.|TRBV5-5
ASSKGGNTEAF